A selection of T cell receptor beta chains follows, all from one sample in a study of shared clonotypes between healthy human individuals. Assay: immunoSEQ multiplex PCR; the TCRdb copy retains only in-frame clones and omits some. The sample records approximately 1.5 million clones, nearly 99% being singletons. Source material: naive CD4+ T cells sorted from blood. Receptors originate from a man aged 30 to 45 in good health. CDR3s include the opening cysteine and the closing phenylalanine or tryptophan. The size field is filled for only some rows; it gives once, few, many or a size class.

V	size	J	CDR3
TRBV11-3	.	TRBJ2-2	CASSTRDREFTGELFF
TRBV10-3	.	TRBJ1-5	CAISESRRAGNQPQHF
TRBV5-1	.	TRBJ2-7	CASSVVGGGPREQYF
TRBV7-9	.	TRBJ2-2	CASSFRAPAGELFF
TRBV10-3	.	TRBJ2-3	CAISDMASGSNTDTQYF
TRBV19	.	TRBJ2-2	CASSHPRGLGELFF
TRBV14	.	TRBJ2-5	CASSQRTRLAGVETQYF
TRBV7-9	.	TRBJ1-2	CASSLKGADGYTF
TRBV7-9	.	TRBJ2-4	CASSLIGAKNIQYF
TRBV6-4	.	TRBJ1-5	CASGQRDNFGNQPQHF
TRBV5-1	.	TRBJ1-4	CASSLGFGQGNEKLFF
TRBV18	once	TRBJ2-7	CASSPLTGGLAGLNYEQYF
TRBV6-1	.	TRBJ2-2	CASPRPTGELFF
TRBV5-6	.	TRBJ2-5	CASSLGLGAGGAETQYF
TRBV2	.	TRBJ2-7	CASSSGTFSYEQYF
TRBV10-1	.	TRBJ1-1	CASRRDMNTEAFF
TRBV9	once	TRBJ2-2	CASSVDRNTGELFF
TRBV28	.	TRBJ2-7	CASDVPGPSYEQYF
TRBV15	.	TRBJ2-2	CATSSPGPGELFF
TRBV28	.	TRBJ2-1	CASSNVGTRQFF
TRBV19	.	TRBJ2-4	CASSLAAKNIQYF
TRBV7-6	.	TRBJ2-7	CASSLEPLGYEQYF
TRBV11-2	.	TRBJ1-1	CASTIISEAFF
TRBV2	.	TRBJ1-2	CASSPQGVDGYTF
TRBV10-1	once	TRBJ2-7	CASSSGAGEQYF
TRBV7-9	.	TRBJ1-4	CASLPGTGIVGEKLFF
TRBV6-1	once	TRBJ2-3	CASSDDRSRIDTQYF
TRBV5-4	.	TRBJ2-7	CASSSGTAYEQYF
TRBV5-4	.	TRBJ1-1	CASSLPTGSNTEAFF
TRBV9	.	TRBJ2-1	CASSARTGSYNEQFF
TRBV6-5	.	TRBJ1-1	CASRNGQDEAFF
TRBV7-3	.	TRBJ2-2	CASSSSSGTGELFF
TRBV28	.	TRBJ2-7	CASSLVPYEQYF
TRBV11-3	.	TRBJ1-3	CASSLSGSSGNTIYF
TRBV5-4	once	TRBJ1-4	CASSPAGHNEKLFF
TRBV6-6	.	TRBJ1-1	CASSYLLQGALPFF
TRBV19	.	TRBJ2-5	CASSIAGTGQETQYF
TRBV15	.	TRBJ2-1	CATSSGGVAGGSNEQFF
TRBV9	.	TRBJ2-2	CASGRRQQNTGELFF
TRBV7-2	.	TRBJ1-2	CASSRRPGQTHGYTF
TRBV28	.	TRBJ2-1	CAWQRHRYNEQFF